The rows below give T cell receptor beta chains drawn from one sample of a study of cytomegalovirus exposure and HLA in healthy donors. Assay: immunoSEQ multiplex PCR; the TCRdb copy retains only in-frame clones and omits some. The sample contains some 120,000 clones, approximately 84% of which appear only once. The sequenced material came from PBMCs. The source of these receptors is a man younger than 35 in good health and CMV-seropositive. Both conserved end residues are part of each CDR3. A D gene is named only where the DNA matches it firmly. Clone size is shown for a subset of rows, as once, few, many or a class of expanded clone.

D	V	J	size	DNA	CDR3
NA	TRBV4-1	TRBJ1-5	NA	TGCGCCAGCAGCCAAGCCAGGGGAAGCAATCAGCCCCAGCATTTT	CASSQARGSNQPQHF
NA	TRBV25-1	TRBJ1-5	NA	TGTGCCAGCCAAGGGGGGGGTGGATGGCCCCAGCATTTT	CASQGGGGWPQHF
NA	TRBV5-1	TRBJ2-2	NA	TGCGCCAGCAGCTTGGTGGTTGGGCAGGGCAACACCGGGGAGCTGTTTTTT	CASSLVVGQGNTGELFF
NA	TRBV5-1	TRBJ2-5	NA	TGCGCCAGCAGCTCCCGAACAGTGGGAGAGACCCAGTACTTC	CASSSRTVGETQYF
NA	TRBV19	TRBJ2-7	NA	TGTGCCAGTAGTATACAGGGAAGTGAGCAGTACTTC	CASSIQGSEQYF
NA	TRBV7-9	TRBJ1-1	NA	TGTGCCAGCAGCCCCAGGGCGGCAAAGGAACGAGAGTTTGAAGCTTTCTTT	CASSPRAAKEREFEAFF
NA	TRBV4-1	TRBJ1-5	once	TGCGCCAGCAGCCCGAGGACGGGAAATAGCAATCAGCCCCAGCATTTT	CASSPRTGNSNQPQHF
TRBD1	TRBV6-5	TRBJ1-1	NA	TGTGCCAGCAGACAATCGGACAGGGGCAACACTGAAGCTTTCTTT	CASRQSDRGNTEAFF
NA	TRBV6-5	TRBJ2-7	few	TGTGCCAGCTCAAAAGGCAGGGTCGCCTACGAGCAGTACTTC	CASSKGRVAYEQYF
NA	TRBV19	TRBJ1-5	NA	TGTGCCAGTAGTATAGGGGCCAATAGCAATCAGCCCCAGCATTTT	CASSIGANSNQPQHF
NA	TRBV11-2	TRBJ2-5	NA	TGTGCCAGCAGCAGCGGACGAGGAGAGACCCAGTACTTC	CASSSGRGETQYF
NA	TRBV2	TRBJ1-1	NA	TGTGCCAGCAGTGGAATGGGGATGGGAGGGAACACTGAAGCTTTCTTT	CASSGMGMGGNTEAFF
NA	TRBV28	TRBJ2-7	once	TGTGCCAGCACCCCGCCGACAGGCCTCTACGAGCAGTACTTC	CASTPPTGLYEQYF
TRBD1	TRBV7-7	TRBJ1-5	NA	TGTGCCACCATGACAGGGTACATCAATCAGCCCCAGCATTTT	CATMTGYINQPQHF
TRBD1	TRBV10-1	TRBJ2-1	NA	TGCGCCAGCAGTGAAGCCCGGGACAGGGGGCGCAGGAGTGGGCAGTTCTTC	CASSEARDRGRRSGQFF
NA	TRBV11-2	TRBJ2-1	NA	TGTGCCAGCAGCTTGGACAAGTTGGGTGAGCAGTTCTTC	CASSLDKLGEQFF
TRBD1	TRBV5-1	TRBJ1-1	NA	TGCGCCAGCAGCACCGGACAGGGCTGGAACACTGAAGCTTTCTTT	CASSTGQGWNTEAFF
NA	TRBV5-1	TRBJ1-6	NA	TGCGCCAGCAGCTTGTCCGAGGGCTATAATTCACCCCTCCACTTT	CASSLSEGYNSPLHF
TRBD1	TRBV7-2	TRBJ1-2	NA	TGTGCCAGCAGCCCGCTCCAGGGGGGAAACTACACCTTC	CASSPLQGGNYTF
TRBD1	TRBV6-5	TRBJ1-4	NA	TGTGCCAGCAGTCCCAACAGGGGCGGTCTGAAACTGTTTTTT	CASSPNRGGLKLFF
NA	TRBV19	TRBJ1-5	NA	TGTGCCAGTAGTAGCGGGACGCCGTGGTTCGAGGATCAGCCCCAGCATTTT	CASSSGTPWFEDQPQHF
NA	TRBV19	TRBJ1-4	NA	TGTGCCAGTAGCCAGGGGACTAATGAAAAACTGTTTTTT	CASSQGTNEKLFF
TRBD1	TRBV5-8	TRBJ1-5	few	TGTGCCAGCAGCGACCGGGACAGGGGGCGTAGCAATCAGCCCCAGCATTTT	CASSDRDRGRSNQPQHF
TRBD1	TRBV18	TRBJ2-5	NA	TGTGCCAGCTCACCGAGGACAGGGGCGGGTGAGCAGTACTTC	CASSPRTGAGEQYF
NA	TRBV6-1	TRBJ1-5	NA	TGTGCCAGCAGAGCGTACGACAGATACAATCAGCCCCAGCATTTT	CASRAYDRYNQPQHF
NA	TRBV12-5	TRBJ2-3	NA	TGTGCTAGTGGTTCAGAAGTCAGCACAGATACGCAGTATTTT	CASGSEVSTDTQYF
NA	TRBV7-2	TRBJ2-1	NA	TGTGCCAGCAACAACGTCCGGCGGAATGAGCAGTTCTTC	CASNNVRRNEQFF
TRBD1	TRBV6-5	TRBJ2-7	NA	TGTGCCAGCAGTGCCCGAGAGGACAGGGGTGAGGAGCAGTACTTC	CASSAREDRGEEQYF
NA	TRBV2	TRBJ1-1	NA	TGTGCCAGTCACCCAGGGGTCCCCACTGAAGCTTTCTTT	CASHPGVPTEAFF
TRBD1	TRBV5-1	TRBJ1-2	few	TGCGCCAGCAGCTTGGAGGCAGGGGGCCGAGGAGATGGCTACACCTTC	CASSLEAGGRGDGYTF
NA	TRBV5-5	TRBJ1-5	NA	TGTGCCAGCAGCCCTGGGGCTAATCAGCCCCAGCATTTT	CASSPGANQPQHF